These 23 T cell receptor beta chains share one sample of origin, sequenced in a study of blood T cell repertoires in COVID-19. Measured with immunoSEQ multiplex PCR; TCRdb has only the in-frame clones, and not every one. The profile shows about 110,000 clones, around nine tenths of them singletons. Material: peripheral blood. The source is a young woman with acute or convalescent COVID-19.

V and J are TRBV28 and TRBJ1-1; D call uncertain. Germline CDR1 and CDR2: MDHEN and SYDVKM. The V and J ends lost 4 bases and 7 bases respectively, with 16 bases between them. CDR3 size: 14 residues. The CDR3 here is CASSSPGGLLEAFF. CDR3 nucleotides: TGTGCCAGCAGTTCGCCGGGAGGGTTACTTGAAGCTTTCTTT.

The CDR3 is CSAEVTQDTEAFF. The CDR3 DNA reads TGCAGCGCGGAGGTGACTCAAGACACTGAAGCTTTCTTT. This chain uses TRBV29-1 with TRBJ1-1; D unclear. Germline lookup yields CDR1 SQVTM and CDR2 ANQGSEA. The CDR3 spans 13 residues. V was pared by 7 bases and J by 3 bases, with 15 bases between.

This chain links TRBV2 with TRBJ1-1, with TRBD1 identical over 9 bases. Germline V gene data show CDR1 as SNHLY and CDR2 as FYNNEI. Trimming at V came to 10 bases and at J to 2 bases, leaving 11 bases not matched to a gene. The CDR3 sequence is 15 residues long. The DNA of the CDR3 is TGTGCCACAGTCCCGGGACAGGGCCGAAACACTGAAGCTTTCTTT. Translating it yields CATVPGQGRNTEAFF.

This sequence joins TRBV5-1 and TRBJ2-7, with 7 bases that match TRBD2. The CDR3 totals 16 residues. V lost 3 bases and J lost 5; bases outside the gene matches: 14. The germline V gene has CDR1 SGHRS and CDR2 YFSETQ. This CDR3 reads CASSSLMGGRTDEQYF. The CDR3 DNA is TGCGCCAGCAGCTCCCTAATGGGCGGGAGAACGGACGAGCAGTACTTC.

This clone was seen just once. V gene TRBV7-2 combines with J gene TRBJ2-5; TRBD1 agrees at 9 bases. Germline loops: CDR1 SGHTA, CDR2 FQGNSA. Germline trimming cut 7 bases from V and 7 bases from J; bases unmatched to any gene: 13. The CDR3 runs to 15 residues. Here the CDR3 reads CASTLSRDRVGTQYF. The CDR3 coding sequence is TGTGCCAGCACCTTGTCCCGGGACAGGGTAGGGACCCAGTACTTC.

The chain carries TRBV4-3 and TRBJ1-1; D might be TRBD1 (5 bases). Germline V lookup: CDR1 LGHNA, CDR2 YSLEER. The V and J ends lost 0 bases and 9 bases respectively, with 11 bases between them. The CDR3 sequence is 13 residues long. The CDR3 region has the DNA TGCGCCAGCAGCCAAGATGGGGGGGGACAAGCTTTCTTT. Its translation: CASSQDGGGQAFF.

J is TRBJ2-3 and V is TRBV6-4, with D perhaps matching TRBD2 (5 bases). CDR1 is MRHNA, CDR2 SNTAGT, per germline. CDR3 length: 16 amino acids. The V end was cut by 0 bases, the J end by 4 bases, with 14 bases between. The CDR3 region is CASSDSAWETPDTQYF. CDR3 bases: TGTGCCAGCAGTGACTCAGCGTGGGAGACGCCAGATACGCAGTATTTT.

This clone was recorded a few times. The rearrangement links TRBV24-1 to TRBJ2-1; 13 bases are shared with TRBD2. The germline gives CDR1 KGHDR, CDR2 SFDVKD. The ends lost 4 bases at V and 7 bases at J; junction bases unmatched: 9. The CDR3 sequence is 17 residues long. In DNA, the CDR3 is TGTGCCACCAGTGACCATCGGGCGGGACTAGCGGGGAATGAGCAGTTCTTC. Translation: CATSDHRAGLAGNEQFF.

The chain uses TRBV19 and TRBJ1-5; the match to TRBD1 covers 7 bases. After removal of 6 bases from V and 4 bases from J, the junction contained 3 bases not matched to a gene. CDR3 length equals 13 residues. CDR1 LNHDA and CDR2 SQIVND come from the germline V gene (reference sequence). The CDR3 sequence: CASSRDRNQPQHF. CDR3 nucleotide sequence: TGTGCCAGTAGCCGGGACAGAAATCAGCCCCAGCATTTT.

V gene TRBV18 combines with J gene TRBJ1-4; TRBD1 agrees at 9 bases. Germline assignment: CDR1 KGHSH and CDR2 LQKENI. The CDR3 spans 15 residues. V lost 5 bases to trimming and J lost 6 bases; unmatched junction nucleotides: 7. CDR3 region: CASSTQGAFDEKLFF. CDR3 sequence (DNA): TGTGCCAGCTCAACACAGGGGGCATTCGATGAAAAACTGTTTTTT.

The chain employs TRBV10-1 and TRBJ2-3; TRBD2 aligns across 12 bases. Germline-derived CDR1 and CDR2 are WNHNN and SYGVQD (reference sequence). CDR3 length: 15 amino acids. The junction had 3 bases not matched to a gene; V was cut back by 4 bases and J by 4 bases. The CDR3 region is CASSASGGASDTQYF. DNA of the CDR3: TGCGCCAGCAGTGCTAGCGGGGGGGCCTCAGATACGCAGTATTTT.

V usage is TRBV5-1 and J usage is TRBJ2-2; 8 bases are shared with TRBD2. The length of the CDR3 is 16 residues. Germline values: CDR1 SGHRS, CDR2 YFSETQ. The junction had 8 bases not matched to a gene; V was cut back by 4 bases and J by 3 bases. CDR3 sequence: CASSQEVTSDTGELFF. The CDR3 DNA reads TGCGCCAGCAGCCAGGAGGTGACTAGCGACACCGGGGAGCTGTTTTTT.

The CDR3: CASSYSLTDQPQHF. The CDR3 region has the DNA TGTGCCAGCAGTTACTCCCTAACAGATCAGCCCCAGCATTTT. The chain recombines TRBV6-2 or TRBV6-3 with TRBJ1-5, with D hard to call. With 0 bases removed from V and 5 bases from J, the gap between germline ends came to 8 bases. This CDR3 region has 14 residues. Germline V CDR1 and CDR2: MNHEY, SVGEGT.

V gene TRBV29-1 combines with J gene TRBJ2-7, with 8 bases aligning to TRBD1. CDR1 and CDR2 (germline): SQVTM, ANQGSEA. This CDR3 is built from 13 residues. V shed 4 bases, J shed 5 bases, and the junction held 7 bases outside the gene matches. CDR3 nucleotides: TGCAGCGTTGCTCTGGACAGGGTCCACGAGCAGTACTTC. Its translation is CSVALDRVHEQYF.

As DNA, the CDR3 is TGTGCCAGCTCACCAGAGTCAGGGGTCGGCGAGCAGTACTTC. This encodes CASSPESGVGEQYF. The V gene is TRBV18, the J gene TRBJ2-7; tentative D call: TRBD1 (6 bases). This CDR3 spans 14 amino acids. Germline CDR1 is KGHSH and CDR2 is LQKENI. Deletions cut 2 bases from V and 6 bases from J, with 14 bases between. Based on the CDR3 plus reference TRBV18 and TRBJ2-7, the full variable domain is NAGVMQNPRHLVRRRGQEARLRCSPMKGHSHVYWYRQLPEEGLKFMVYLQKENIIDESGMPKERFSAEFPKEGPSILRIQQVVRGDSAAYFCASSPESGVGEQYFGPGTRLTVT.

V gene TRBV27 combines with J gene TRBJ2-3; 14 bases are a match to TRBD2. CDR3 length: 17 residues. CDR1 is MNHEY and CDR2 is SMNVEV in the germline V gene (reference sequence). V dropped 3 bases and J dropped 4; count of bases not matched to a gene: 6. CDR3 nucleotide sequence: TGTGCCAGCAGTTTCCTAGGACTAGCGGGGGGCTCAGATACGCAGTATTTT. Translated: CASSFLGLAGGSDTQYF.

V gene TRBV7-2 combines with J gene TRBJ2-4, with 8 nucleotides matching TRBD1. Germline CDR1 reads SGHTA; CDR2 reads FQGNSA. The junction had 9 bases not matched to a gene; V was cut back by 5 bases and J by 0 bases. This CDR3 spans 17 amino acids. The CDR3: CASSIPDRGLAKNIQYF. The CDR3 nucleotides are TGTGCCAGCAGCATCCCAGACAGGGGACTAGCCAAAAACATTCAGTACTTC.

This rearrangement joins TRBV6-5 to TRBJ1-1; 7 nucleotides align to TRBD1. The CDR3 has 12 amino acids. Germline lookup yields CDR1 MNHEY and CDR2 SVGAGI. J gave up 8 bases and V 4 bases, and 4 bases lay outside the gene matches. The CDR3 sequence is CASSFLTGEAFF. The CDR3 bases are TGTGCCAGCAGTTTCTTGACAGGGGAAGCTTTCTTT.

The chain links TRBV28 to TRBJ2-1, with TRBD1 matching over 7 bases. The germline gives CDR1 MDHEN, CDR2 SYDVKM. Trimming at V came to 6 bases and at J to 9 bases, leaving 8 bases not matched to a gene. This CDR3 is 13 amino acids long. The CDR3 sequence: CASRPTGASEQFF. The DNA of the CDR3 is TGTGCCAGCAGGCCTACAGGGGCCAGTGAGCAGTTCTTC.

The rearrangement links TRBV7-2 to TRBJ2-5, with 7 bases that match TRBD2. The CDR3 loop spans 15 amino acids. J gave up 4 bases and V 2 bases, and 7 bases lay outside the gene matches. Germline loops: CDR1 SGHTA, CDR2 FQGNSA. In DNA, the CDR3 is TGTGCCAGCAGCTTAAGCCGGGGGGAAGGAGAGACCCAGTACTTC. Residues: CASSLSRGEGETQYF.

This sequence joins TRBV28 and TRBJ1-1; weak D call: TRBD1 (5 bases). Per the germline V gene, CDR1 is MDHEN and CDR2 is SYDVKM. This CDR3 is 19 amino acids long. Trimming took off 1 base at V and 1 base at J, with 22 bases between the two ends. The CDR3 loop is CASSLFWGERGVENTEAFF. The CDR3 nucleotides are TGTGCCAGCAGTTTATTTTGGGGGGAGAGAGGTGTGGAGAACACTGAAGCTTTCTTT.

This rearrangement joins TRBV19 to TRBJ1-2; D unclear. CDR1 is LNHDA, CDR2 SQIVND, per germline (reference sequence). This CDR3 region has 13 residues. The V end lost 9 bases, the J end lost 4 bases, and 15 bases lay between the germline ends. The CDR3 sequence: CASEGERGYGYTF. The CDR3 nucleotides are TGTGCCAGCGAGGGAGAGCGGGGCTATGGCTACACCTTC.

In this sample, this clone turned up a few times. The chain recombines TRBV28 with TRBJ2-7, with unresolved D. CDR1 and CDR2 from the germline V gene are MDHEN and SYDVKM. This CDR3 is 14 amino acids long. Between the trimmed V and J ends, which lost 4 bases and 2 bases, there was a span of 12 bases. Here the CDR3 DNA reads TGTGCCAGCAGTTCAACCAACACCGCCTACGAGCAGTACTTC. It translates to CASSSTNTAYEQYF.